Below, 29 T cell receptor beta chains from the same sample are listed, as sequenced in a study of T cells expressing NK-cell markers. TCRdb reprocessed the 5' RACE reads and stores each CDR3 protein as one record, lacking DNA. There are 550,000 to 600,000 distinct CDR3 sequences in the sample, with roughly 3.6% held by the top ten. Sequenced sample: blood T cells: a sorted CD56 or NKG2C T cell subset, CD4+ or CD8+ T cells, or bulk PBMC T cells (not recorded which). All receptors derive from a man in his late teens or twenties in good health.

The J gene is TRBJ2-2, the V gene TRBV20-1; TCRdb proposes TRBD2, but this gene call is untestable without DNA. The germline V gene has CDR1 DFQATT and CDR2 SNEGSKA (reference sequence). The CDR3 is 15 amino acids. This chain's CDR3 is CSARDPRASSGELFF.

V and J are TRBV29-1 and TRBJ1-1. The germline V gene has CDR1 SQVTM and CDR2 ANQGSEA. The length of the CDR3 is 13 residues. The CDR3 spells CSVAGWPNTEAFF.

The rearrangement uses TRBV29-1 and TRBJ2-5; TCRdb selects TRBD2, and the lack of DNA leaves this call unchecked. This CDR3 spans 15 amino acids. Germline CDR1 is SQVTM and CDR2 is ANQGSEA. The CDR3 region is CSGGAVAGAGETQYF.

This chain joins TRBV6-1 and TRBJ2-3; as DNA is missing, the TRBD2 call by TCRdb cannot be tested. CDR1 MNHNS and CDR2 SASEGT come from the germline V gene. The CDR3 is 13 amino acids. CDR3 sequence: CASSEAGRGSQYF.

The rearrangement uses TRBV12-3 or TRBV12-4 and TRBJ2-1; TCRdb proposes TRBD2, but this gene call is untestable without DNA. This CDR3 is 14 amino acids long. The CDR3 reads CASSLVGGSNEQFF.

This CDR3 is CATSDPLGGGQETQYF. The gene calls are TRBV24-1 and TRBJ2-5; the D call from TCRdb, TRBD1, cannot be confirmed without DNA. Germline V gene lookup returns CDR1 KGHDR and CDR2 SFDVKD. The CDR3 runs to 16 residues.

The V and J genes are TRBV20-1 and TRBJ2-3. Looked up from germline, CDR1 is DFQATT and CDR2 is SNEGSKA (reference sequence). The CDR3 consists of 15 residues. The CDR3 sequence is CSASRVPKATDTQYF.

The CDR3 sequence is CSASTTGGNTEAFF. The chain employs TRBV20-1 and TRBJ1-1; TCRdb's D call, TRBD1, is unchecked because there is no DNA. The CDR3 length is 14 residues. In germline, CDR1 is DFQATT, CDR2 SNEGSKA (reference sequence).

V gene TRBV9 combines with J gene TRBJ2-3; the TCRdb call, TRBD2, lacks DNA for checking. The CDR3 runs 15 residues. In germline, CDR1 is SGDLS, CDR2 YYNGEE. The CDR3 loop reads CASSVGPPGTDTQYF.

The CDR3 protein is CSVRRASSYNEQFF. This rearrangement joins TRBV29-1 to TRBJ2-1. The germline gives CDR1 SQVTM, CDR2 ANQGSEA. The CDR3 has 14 amino acids.

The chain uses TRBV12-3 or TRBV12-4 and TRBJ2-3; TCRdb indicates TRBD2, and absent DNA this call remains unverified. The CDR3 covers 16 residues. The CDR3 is CASRATAGVSSDTQYF.

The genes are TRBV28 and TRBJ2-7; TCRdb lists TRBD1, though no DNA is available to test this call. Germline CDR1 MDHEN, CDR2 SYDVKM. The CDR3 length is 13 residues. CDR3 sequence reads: CASSLGTVYEQYF.

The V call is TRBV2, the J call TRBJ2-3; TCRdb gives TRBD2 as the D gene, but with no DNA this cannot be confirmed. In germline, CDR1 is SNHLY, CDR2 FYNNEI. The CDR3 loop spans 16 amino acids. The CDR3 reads CASSEGLLKSTDTQYF.

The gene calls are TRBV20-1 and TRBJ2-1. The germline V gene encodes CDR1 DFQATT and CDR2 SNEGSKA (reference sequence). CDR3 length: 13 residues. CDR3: CSASWLEVNEQFF.

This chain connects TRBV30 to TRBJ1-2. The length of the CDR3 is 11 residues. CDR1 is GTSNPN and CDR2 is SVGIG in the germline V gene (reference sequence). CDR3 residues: CAWSSLYGYTF.

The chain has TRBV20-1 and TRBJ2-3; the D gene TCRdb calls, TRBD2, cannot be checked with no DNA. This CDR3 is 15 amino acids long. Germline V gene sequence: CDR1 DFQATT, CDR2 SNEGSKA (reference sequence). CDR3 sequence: CSALGTSGLTDTQYF.

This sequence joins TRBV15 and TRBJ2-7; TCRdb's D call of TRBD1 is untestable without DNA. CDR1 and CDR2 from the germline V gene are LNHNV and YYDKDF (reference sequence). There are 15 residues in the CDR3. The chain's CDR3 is CATSGAGTVSYEQYF.

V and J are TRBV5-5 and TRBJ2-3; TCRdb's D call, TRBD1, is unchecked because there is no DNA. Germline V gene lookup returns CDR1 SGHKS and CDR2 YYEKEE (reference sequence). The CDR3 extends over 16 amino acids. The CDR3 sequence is CASSSRSTPLLDTQYF.

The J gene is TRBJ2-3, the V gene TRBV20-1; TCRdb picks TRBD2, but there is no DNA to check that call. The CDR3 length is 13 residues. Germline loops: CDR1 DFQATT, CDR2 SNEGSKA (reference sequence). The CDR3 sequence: CSGELVAKDTQYF.

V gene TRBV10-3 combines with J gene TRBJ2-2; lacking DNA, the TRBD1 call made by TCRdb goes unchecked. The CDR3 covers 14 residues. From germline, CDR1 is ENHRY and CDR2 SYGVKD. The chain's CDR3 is CAISTSTGTGELFF.

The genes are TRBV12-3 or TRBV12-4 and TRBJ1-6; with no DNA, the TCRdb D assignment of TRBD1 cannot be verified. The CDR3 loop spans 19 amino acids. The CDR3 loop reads CASTFTQGTGRYIGSPLHF.

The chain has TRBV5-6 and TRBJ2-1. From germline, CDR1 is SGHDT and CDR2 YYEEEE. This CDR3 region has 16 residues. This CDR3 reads CASSAQRSHSYNEQFF.

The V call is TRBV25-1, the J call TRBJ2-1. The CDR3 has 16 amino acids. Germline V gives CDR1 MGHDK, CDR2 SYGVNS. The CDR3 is CASSLHDPSSYNEQFF.

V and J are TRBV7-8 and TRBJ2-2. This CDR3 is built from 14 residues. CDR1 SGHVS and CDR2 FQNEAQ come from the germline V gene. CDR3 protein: CASSLTEHTGELFF. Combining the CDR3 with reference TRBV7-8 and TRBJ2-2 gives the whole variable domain GAGVSQSPRYKVAKRGQDVALRCDPISGHVSLFWYQQALGQGPEFLTYFQNEAQLDKSGLPSDRFFAERPEGSVSTLKIQRTQQEDSAVYLCASSLTEHTGELFFGEGSRLTVL.

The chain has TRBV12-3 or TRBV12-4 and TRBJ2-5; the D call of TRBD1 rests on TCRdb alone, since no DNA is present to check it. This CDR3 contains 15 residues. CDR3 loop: CASALGWGRGETQYF.

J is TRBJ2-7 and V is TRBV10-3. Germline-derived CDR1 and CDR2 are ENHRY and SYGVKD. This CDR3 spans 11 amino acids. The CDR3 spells CAISETYEQYF.

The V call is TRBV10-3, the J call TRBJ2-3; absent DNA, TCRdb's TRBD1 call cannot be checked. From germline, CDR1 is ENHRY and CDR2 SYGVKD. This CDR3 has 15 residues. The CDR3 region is CAISAGDRTTDTQYF.

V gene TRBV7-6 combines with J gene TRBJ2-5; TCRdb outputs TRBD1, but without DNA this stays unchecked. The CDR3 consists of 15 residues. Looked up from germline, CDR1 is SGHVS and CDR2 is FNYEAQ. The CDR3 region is CASSSRDPRRETQYF.

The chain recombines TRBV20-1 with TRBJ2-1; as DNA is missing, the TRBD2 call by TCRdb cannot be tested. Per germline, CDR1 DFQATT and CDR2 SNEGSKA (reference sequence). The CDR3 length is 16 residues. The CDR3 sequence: CSARLAGVSGNNEQFF.